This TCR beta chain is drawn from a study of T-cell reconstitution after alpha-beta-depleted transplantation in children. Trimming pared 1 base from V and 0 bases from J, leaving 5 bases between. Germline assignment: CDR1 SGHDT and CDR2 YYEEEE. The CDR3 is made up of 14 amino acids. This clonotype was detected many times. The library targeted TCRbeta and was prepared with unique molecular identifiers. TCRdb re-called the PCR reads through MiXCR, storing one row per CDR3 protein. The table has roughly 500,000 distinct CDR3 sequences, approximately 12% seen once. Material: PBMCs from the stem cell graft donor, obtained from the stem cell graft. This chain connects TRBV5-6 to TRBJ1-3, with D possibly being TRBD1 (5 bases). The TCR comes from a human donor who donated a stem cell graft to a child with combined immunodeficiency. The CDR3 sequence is CASSLQGSGNTIYF. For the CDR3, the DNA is TGTGCCAGCAGCTTGCAGGGCTCTGGAAACACCATATATTTT. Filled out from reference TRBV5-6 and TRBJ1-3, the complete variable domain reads DAGVTQSPTHLIKTRGQQVTLRCSPKSGHDTVSWYQQALGQGPQFIFQYYEEEERQRGNFPDRFSGHQFPNYSSELNVNALLLGDSALYLCASSLQGSGNTIYFGEGSWLTVV.